The rows below give T cell receptor beta chains drawn from one sample of a study of glioma-infiltrating T cells after dendritic cell vaccination. Produced via immunoSEQ multiplex PCR; TCRdb's table is partial and in-frame only. The sample comprises approximately 24,000 clones, over 85% of which are singletons, and less than 3% rests with the top ten. The source was blood, collected after dendritic cell vaccination. The receptors here all came from a human donor with glioblastoma. Each CDR3 is given with its conserved first and last residue. Fields, in order: J gene, clone size, D gene, V gene, CDR3 length, CDR3 DNA, CDR3 protein. D genes are given only for firm matches. Part of the rows lack a size; the others show once, few, many or a class for expanded clones.

j_call: TRBJ2-3
clone_size: NA
d_call: TRBD2
v_call: TRBV7-9
cdr3_length: 13
cdr3_nt: TGTGCCAGCATCGGGGGGTTGGCAGATACGCAGTATTTT
cdr3_aa: CASIGGLADTQYF

j_call: TRBJ1-2
clone_size: NA
d_call: NA
v_call: TRBV5-4
cdr3_length: 13
cdr3_nt: TGTGCCAGCTCACCTCGGGGGTACTATGGCTACACCTTC
cdr3_aa: CASSPRGYYGYTF

j_call: TRBJ2-7
clone_size: NA
d_call: TRBD1
v_call: TRBV19
cdr3_length: 15
cdr3_nt: TGTGCCAGTAGTGCGACAGGGGACCCTACCTACGAGCAGTACTTC
cdr3_aa: CASSATGDPTYEQYF

j_call: TRBJ2-7
clone_size: NA
d_call: TRBD1
v_call: TRBV6-1
cdr3_length: 14
cdr3_nt: TGTGCCAGCAGTGAACGACAGGGAACCAACGAGCAGTACTTC
cdr3_aa: CASSERQGTNEQYF

j_call: TRBJ2-5
clone_size: NA
d_call: TRBD2
v_call: TRBV7-2
cdr3_length: 13
cdr3_nt: TGTGCCAGCAGCTCAGCGGGGGCGGAGACCCAGTACTTC
cdr3_aa: CASSSAGAETQYF

j_call: TRBJ1-4
clone_size: NA
d_call: NA
v_call: TRBV28
cdr3_length: 17
cdr3_nt: TGTGCCAGCAGTTTATACTTAGGGACGGGAGTAAATGAAAAACTGTTTTTT
cdr3_aa: CASSLYLGTGVNEKLFF

j_call: TRBJ2-3
clone_size: once
d_call: TRBD2
v_call: TRBV27
cdr3_length: 16
cdr3_nt: TGTGCCAGCAGTGAAGGGACTAGTGCTAGCACAGATACGCAGTATTTT
cdr3_aa: CASSEGTSASTDTQYF

j_call: TRBJ1-1
clone_size: NA
d_call: NA
v_call: TRBV18
cdr3_length: 14
cdr3_nt: TGTGCCAGCTCACCAACAGGGCTGGGCACTGAAGCTTTCTTT
cdr3_aa: CASSPTGLGTEAFF

j_call: TRBJ1-2
clone_size: NA
d_call: TRBD1
v_call: TRBV7-2
cdr3_length: 16
cdr3_nt: TGTGCCAGCAGCTTAGGAGGGACAGGTCGGGGCTATGGCTACACCTTC
cdr3_aa: CASSLGGTGRGYGYTF

j_call: TRBJ2-7
clone_size: NA
d_call: NA
v_call: TRBV6-6
cdr3_length: 14
cdr3_nt: TGTGCCAGCAGAAACCGACGGGACAACTACGAGCAGTACTTC
cdr3_aa: CASRNRRDNYEQYF

j_call: TRBJ1-5
clone_size: NA
d_call: TRBD1
v_call: TRBV5-1
cdr3_length: 15
cdr3_nt: TGCGCCAGCAGCACAGGACAGGGTAGCAATCAGCCCCAGCATTTT
cdr3_aa: CASSTGQGSNQPQHF

j_call: TRBJ2-2
clone_size: once
d_call: TRBD1
v_call: TRBV4-1
cdr3_length: 15
cdr3_nt: TGCGCCAGCAGCTCCGGGACAGGGTACACCGGGGAGCTGTTTTTT
cdr3_aa: CASSSGTGYTGELFF

j_call: TRBJ2-2
clone_size: few
d_call: NA
v_call: TRBV25-1
cdr3_length: 16
cdr3_nt: TGTGCCAGCAGTGACCTTCCAGATGAGAACACCGGGGAGCTGTTTTTT
cdr3_aa: CASSDLPDENTGELFF

j_call: TRBJ2-5
clone_size: NA
d_call: NA
v_call: TRBV5-1
cdr3_length: 18
cdr3_nt: TGCGCCAGCAGCTTGGGGTCCGTGACAGGAATTTTCGGAGAGACCCAGTACTTC
cdr3_aa: CASSLGSVTGIFGETQYF

j_call: TRBJ2-7
clone_size: NA
d_call: NA
v_call: TRBV6-6
cdr3_length: 14
cdr3_nt: TGTGCCAGCAGACGGACAGCGAGCTCCTACGAGCAGTACTTC
cdr3_aa: CASRRTASSYEQYF

j_call: TRBJ2-5
clone_size: NA
d_call: NA
v_call: TRBV29-1
cdr3_length: 11
cdr3_nt: TGCAGCGTTGGGGCCCCAGAGACCCAGTACTTC
cdr3_aa: CSVGAPETQYF

j_call: TRBJ1-2
clone_size: NA
d_call: NA
v_call: TRBV6-5
cdr3_length: 12
cdr3_nt: TGTGCCAGCAGCGACACCCCCTATGGCTACACCTTC
cdr3_aa: CASSDTPYGYTF

j_call: TRBJ1-1
clone_size: NA
d_call: NA
v_call: TRBV6-1
cdr3_length: 13
cdr3_nt: TGTGCCAGCACCAGGGGTATGAACACTGAAGCTTTCTTT
cdr3_aa: CASTRGMNTEAFF

j_call: TRBJ2-7
clone_size: NA
d_call: NA
v_call: TRBV2
cdr3_length: 12
cdr3_nt: TGTGCCAGCAGTGAAAGGGGATGGGAGCAGTACTTC
cdr3_aa: CASSERGWEQYF

j_call: TRBJ2-7
clone_size: NA
d_call: TRBD2
v_call: TRBV5-6
cdr3_length: 16
cdr3_nt: TGTGCCAGCAAAAGGGCGGGGGGGACGAACAGGAGGGAGCAGTACTTC
cdr3_aa: CASKRAGGTNRREQYF

j_call: TRBJ1-5
clone_size: NA
d_call: NA
v_call: TRBV7-9
cdr3_length: 12
cdr3_nt: TGTGCCAGCAGCTTAGAGGTGGGGCTTCGGCATTTT
cdr3_aa: CASSLEVGLRHF

j_call: TRBJ2-7
clone_size: once
d_call: NA
v_call: TRBV5-1
cdr3_length: 14
cdr3_nt: TGCGCCAGCAGCTTACAGGCCGGGGGCTACGAGCAGTACTTC
cdr3_aa: CASSLQAGGYEQYF

j_call: TRBJ2-7
clone_size: few
d_call: NA
v_call: TRBV29-1
cdr3_length: 11
cdr3_nt: TGCAGCGCCATGGCAGTTTACGAGCAGTACTTC
cdr3_aa: CSAMAVYEQYF

j_call: TRBJ1-1
clone_size: NA
d_call: NA
v_call: TRBV10-1
cdr3_length: 12
cdr3_nt: TGCGCCAGCAGTGACCCTAACACTGAAGCTTTCTTT
cdr3_aa: CASSDPNTEAFF

j_call: TRBJ1-2
clone_size: NA
d_call: NA
v_call: TRBV5-6
cdr3_length: 14
cdr3_nt: TGTGCCAGCAGCTTGTACGGAGACGACTATGGCTACACCTTC
cdr3_aa: CASSLYGDDYGYTF

j_call: TRBJ1-1
clone_size: NA
d_call: TRBD1
v_call: TRBV2
cdr3_length: 14
cdr3_nt: TGTGCCAGCACCCAGGACAGGGCGGCCTTTTCGGCTTTCTTT
cdr3_aa: CASTQDRAAFSAFF

j_call: TRBJ2-7
clone_size: NA
d_call: NA
v_call: TRBV6-1
cdr3_length: 14
cdr3_nt: TGTGCCAGCAGTGAAGCGGGCAGGGGCTACGAGCAGTACTTC
cdr3_aa: CASSEAGRGYEQYF

j_call: TRBJ2-2
clone_size: NA
d_call: NA
v_call: TRBV9
cdr3_length: 14
cdr3_nt: TGTGCCAGCAGCGTAGCTTCGACGGGCGGGGAGCTGTTTTTT
cdr3_aa: CASSVASTGGELFF

j_call: TRBJ1-2
clone_size: NA
d_call: TRBD1
v_call: TRBV19
cdr3_length: 15
cdr3_nt: TGTGCCAGTAGTATCGCCTACGGGACAGGTTCGGGCTACACCTTC
cdr3_aa: CASSIAYGTGSGYTF

j_call: TRBJ1-2
clone_size: NA
d_call: NA
v_call: TRBV25-1
cdr3_length: 13
cdr3_nt: TGTGCCAGCAGTGAACAGGGGAACTATGGCTACACCTTC
cdr3_aa: CASSEQGNYGYTF

j_call: TRBJ1-5
clone_size: NA
d_call: TRBD1
v_call: TRBV6-1
cdr3_length: 15
cdr3_nt: TGTGCCAGCACCCGTGGACAGGGAGGGAATCAGCCCCAGCATTTT
cdr3_aa: CASTRGQGGNQPQHF

j_call: TRBJ2-3
clone_size: NA
d_call: NA
v_call: TRBV9
cdr3_length: 15
cdr3_nt: TGTGCCAGCAGCGTAGGGGGGGTTAGAACAGATACGCAGTATTTT
cdr3_aa: CASSVGGVRTDTQYF

j_call: TRBJ1-6
clone_size: few
d_call: NA
v_call: TRBV14
cdr3_length: 15
cdr3_nt: TGTGCCAGCAGCCAGGGTTGGGGCCGTTATTCACCCCTCCACTTT
cdr3_aa: CASSQGWGRYSPLHF

j_call: TRBJ2-7
clone_size: NA
d_call: TRBD1
v_call: TRBV5-1
cdr3_length: 20
cdr3_nt: TGCGCCAGCAGCTTGGCCGCCTCGGGGACAGGGGGCCGAGAGAACTACGAGCAGTACTTC
cdr3_aa: CASSLAASGTGGRENYEQYF

j_call: TRBJ2-3
clone_size: NA
d_call: NA
v_call: TRBV14
cdr3_length: 15
cdr3_nt: TGTGCCAGCAGCCCTCGGACTACAAGCACAGATACGCAGTATTTT
cdr3_aa: CASSPRTTSTDTQYF

j_call: TRBJ2-7
clone_size: NA
d_call: TRBD1
v_call: TRBV7-9
cdr3_length: 15
cdr3_nt: TGTGCCAGCAGCTCCGACAGGGGCATCTCCTACGAGCAGTACTTC
cdr3_aa: CASSSDRGISYEQYF

j_call: TRBJ2-3
clone_size: NA
d_call: TRBD2
v_call: TRBV5-4
cdr3_length: 15
cdr3_nt: TGTGCCAGCAGCCTAGCGGGGGCCAGCACAGATACGCAGTATTTT
cdr3_aa: CASSLAGASTDTQYF

j_call: TRBJ2-1
clone_size: once
d_call: NA
v_call: TRBV10-2
cdr3_length: 11
cdr3_nt: TGCGCCAGCAGTGGAGGGTTGCGTAAGATCTTC
cdr3_aa: CASSGGLRKIF

j_call: TRBJ2-2
clone_size: NA
d_call: NA
v_call: TRBV11-2
cdr3_length: 14
cdr3_nt: TGTGCCAGCAGCTTAGTCCTAAGTACCGGGGAGCTGTTTTTT
cdr3_aa: CASSLVLSTGELFF

j_call: TRBJ2-3
clone_size: NA
d_call: NA
v_call: TRBV10-3
cdr3_length: 14
cdr3_nt: TGTGCCATCAAGGATGGCAGGGCTGGTGATACGCAGTATTTT
cdr3_aa: CAIKDGRAGDTQYF

j_call: TRBJ2-1
clone_size: NA
d_call: NA
v_call: TRBV19
cdr3_length: 16
cdr3_nt: TGTGCCAGTAAGGGGCTAAAATGGGGGGCCTACAATGAGCAGTTCTTC
cdr3_aa: CASKGLKWGAYNEQFF

j_call: TRBJ2-5
clone_size: NA
d_call: TRBD2
v_call: TRBV6-5
cdr3_length: 15
cdr3_nt: TGTGCCAGCAGTTACTCTAGCGGGGGGGGAGAGACCCAGTACTTC
cdr3_aa: CASSYSSGGGETQYF

j_call: TRBJ1-2
clone_size: NA
d_call: TRBD1
v_call: TRBV20-1
cdr3_length: 11
cdr3_nt: TGCAGTGCTACGACAGGGGTTACTCACACCTTC
cdr3_aa: CSATTGVTHTF

j_call: TRBJ2-7
clone_size: NA
d_call: TRBD1
v_call: TRBV5-8
cdr3_length: 15
cdr3_nt: TGTGCCAGCAGCCTGGGACAGGGAATGTCCTACGAGCAGTACTTC
cdr3_aa: CASSLGQGMSYEQYF

j_call: TRBJ2-7
clone_size: NA
d_call: NA
v_call: TRBV13
cdr3_length: 16
cdr3_nt: TGTGCCAGCAGCTTAGGGTGGACAAGGGGCTCCTACGAGCAGTACTTC
cdr3_aa: CASSLGWTRGSYEQYF

j_call: TRBJ1-2
clone_size: NA
d_call: TRBD1
v_call: TRBV12-5
cdr3_length: 13
cdr3_nt: TGTGCTAGTGGAGGAACAGGGGGGGATGGCTACACCTTC
cdr3_aa: CASGGTGGDGYTF

j_call: TRBJ2-1
clone_size: NA
d_call: TRBD2
v_call: TRBV5-4
cdr3_length: 15
cdr3_nt: TGTGCCAGCAGCTTGACTAGCGGGGTTTACAATGAGCAGTTCTTC
cdr3_aa: CASSLTSGVYNEQFF

j_call: TRBJ1-6
clone_size: NA
d_call: TRBD1
v_call: TRBV5-1
cdr3_length: 14
cdr3_nt: TGCGCCAGCAGCTCGGACAGGTTAAATTCACCCCTCCACTTT
cdr3_aa: CASSSDRLNSPLHF

j_call: TRBJ2-1
clone_size: NA
d_call: TRBD1
v_call: TRBV7-9
cdr3_length: 15
cdr3_nt: TGTGCCAGCAGCTTAGCCATCGACAGGGCCAATGAGCAGTTCTTC
cdr3_aa: CASSLAIDRANEQFF

j_call: TRBJ1-6
clone_size: once
d_call: NA
v_call: TRBV6-1
cdr3_length: 14
cdr3_nt: TGTGCCAGCGAGGGAGGCTCCTATAATTCCCCCCTCCACTTT
cdr3_aa: CASEGGSYNSPLHF

j_call: TRBJ1-5
clone_size: NA
d_call: NA
v_call: TRBV5-8
cdr3_length: 12
cdr3_nt: TGTGCCAGCAGGGAGAGGGATAGGCCCCAGCATTTT
cdr3_aa: CASRERDRPQHF

j_call: TRBJ2-7
clone_size: few
d_call: TRBD2
v_call: TRBV6-4
cdr3_length: 16
cdr3_nt: TGTGCCAGCAGTGACTGTCTAGCGGGGCCAACCTACGAGCAGTACTTC
cdr3_aa: CASSDCLAGPTYEQYF

j_call: TRBJ2-1
clone_size: NA
d_call: TRBD2
v_call: TRBV6-4
cdr3_length: 15
cdr3_nt: TGTGCCAGCAGTGAAGAGGGGCTAGCGGGGCGTGAGCAGTTCTTC
cdr3_aa: CASSEEGLAGREQFF

j_call: TRBJ1-2
clone_size: NA
d_call: NA
v_call: TRBV18
cdr3_length: 13
cdr3_nt: TGTGCCAGCTCACCACCGGGGCAGTATGGCTACACCTTC
cdr3_aa: CASSPPGQYGYTF

j_call: TRBJ2-6
clone_size: NA
d_call: TRBD1
v_call: TRBV19
cdr3_length: 17
cdr3_nt: TGTGCCAGTACCCCGGGACAGGGGGCGGCTGGGGCCAACGTCCTGACTTTC
cdr3_aa: CASTPGQGAAGANVLTF

j_call: TRBJ1-3
clone_size: NA
d_call: NA
v_call: TRBV5-6
cdr3_length: 17
cdr3_nt: TGTGCCAGCAGCTTCAGATGGGGGGGAAACTCTGGAAACACCATATATTTT
cdr3_aa: CASSFRWGGNSGNTIYF

j_call: TRBJ2-2
clone_size: NA
d_call: TRBD1
v_call: TRBV7-8
cdr3_length: 14
cdr3_nt: TGTGCCAGCGGCCAGGGGGCGAGGACCGGGGAGCTGTTTTTT
cdr3_aa: CASGQGARTGELFF

j_call: TRBJ2-7
clone_size: NA
d_call: NA
v_call: TRBV18
cdr3_length: 13
cdr3_nt: TGTGCCAGCTCACCACCGCGGAGCTATGAGCAGTACTTC
cdr3_aa: CASSPPRSYEQYF